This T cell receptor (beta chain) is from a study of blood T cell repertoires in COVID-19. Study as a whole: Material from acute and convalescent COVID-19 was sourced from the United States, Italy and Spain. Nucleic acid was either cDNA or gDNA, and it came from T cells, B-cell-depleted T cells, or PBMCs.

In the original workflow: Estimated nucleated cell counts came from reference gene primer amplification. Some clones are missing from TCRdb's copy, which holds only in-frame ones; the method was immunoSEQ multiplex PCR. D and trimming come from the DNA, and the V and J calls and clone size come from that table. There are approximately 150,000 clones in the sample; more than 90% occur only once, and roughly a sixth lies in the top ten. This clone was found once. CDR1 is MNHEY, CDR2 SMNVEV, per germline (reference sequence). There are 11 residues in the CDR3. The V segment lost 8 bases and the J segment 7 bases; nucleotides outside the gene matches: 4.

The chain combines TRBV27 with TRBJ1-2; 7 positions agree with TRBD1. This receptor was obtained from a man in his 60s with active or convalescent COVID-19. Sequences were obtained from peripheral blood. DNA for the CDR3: TGTGCCAGCGGGACAGCGGGTGGCTACACCTTC. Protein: CASGTAGGYTF.